The present T cell receptor beta chain was sequenced within a study of cytomegalovirus exposure and HLA in healthy donors. CDR3 size: 14 residues. Trimming pared 4 bases from V and 5 bases from J, leaving 13 bases between. The germline V gene has CDR1 SGDLS and CDR2 YYNGEE. The PCR made use of 60 Vbeta and 13 Jbeta primers. Only in-frame clones appear in the TCRdb table, and some are missing; sequencing was by immunoSEQ multiplex PCR. The sample carries 50,000 to 60,000 clones, 77% recorded once. This clone was found once. What it binds is unknown. Overall study findings and caveats: Cytomegalovirus status, reportedly, was diagnosed with high specificity and sensitivity by the classifier. In vitro, a few CMV-associated chains proved specific for CMV antigens. Near-uniform donor sequencing depth was presumed by presence/absence analyses. Later analysis showed TCR association rates varying by HLA locus, highest for DRB1 and lowest for HLA-C.

V usage is TRBV9 and J usage is TRBJ1-5, with D perhaps TRBD1 (5 bases). The sample consisted of PBMCs. The receptor comes from a woman aged 40-49 years in good health and CMV-seropositive. CDR3 DNA: TGTGCCAGCAGCTACCAGGGTGCCGATCAGCCCCAGCATTTT. As protein: CASSYQGADQPQHF.